Below, 23 T cell receptor beta chains from the same sample are listed, as sequenced in a study of identical twins. TCRdb fed the 5' RACE reads into MiXCR, producing one record per CDR3 protein. The table includes about 570,000 distinct CDR3 sequences, roughly 9.5% detected once. Another study also made use of these data, one on yellow fever vaccine responses in identical twins.

Sequenced material: PBMCs. These receptors were obtained from a woman in her late teens or twenties in good health.

This clonotype came up many times. V and J are TRBV12-3 or TRBV12-4 and TRBJ2-7, with TRBD2 as a possible D gene (6 bases). This CDR3 is built from 13 residues. Between the trimmed V and J ends, which lost 4 bases and 4 bases, there was a span of 11 bases. The DNA of the CDR3 is TGTGCCAGCAGTTCAAGCGCGGGGTACGAGCAGTACTTC. This translates into CASSSSAGYEQYF.

This clonotype was picked up many times. The rearrangement links TRBV7-9 to TRBJ1-2; 8 nucleotides agree with TRBD1. The V gene's germline CDR1 is SEHNR and CDR2 FQNEAQ (reference sequence). V lost 6 bases and J lost 8; bases outside the gene matches: 8. The CDR3 consists of 13 residues. CDR3 bases: TGTGCCAGCAGTTCGACAGGGGATGGCGGCTACACCTTC. Its translation is CASSSTGDGGYTF.

This clonotype was detected a few times. One end of the junction fails to match germline, which may point to a read error. J is TRBJ2-7 and V is TRBV4-3; D assignment may be TRBD1 or TRBD2 (5 bases each). The CDR3 has 13 amino acids. Germline V gene data show CDR1 as LGHNA and CDR2 as YSLEER. CDR3 sequence reads: CASSQDRGRPVVF. The DNA of the CDR3 is TGCGCCAGCAGCCAAGATCGGGGACGGCCCGTTGTTTTC.

The table lists this clonotype with many counts. This chain uses TRBV29-1 with TRBJ2-7; D is undetermined. CDR3 length equals 12 residues. Germline CDR1 reads SQVTM; CDR2 reads ANQGSEA. Trimming took 4 bases from V and 0 from J, leaving 7 bases between them. In DNA form, the CDR3 reads TGCAGCGTTGGATCTAGCTCCTACGAGCAGTACTTC. Translating gives CSVGSSSYEQYF.

This clonotype has ten or more counts. The V gene is TRBV3-1, the J gene TRBJ2-7; D is unclear. The V and J ends lost 6 bases and 6 bases respectively, with 12 bases between them. The CDR3 is 12 amino acids. Germline lookup yields CDR1 LGHDT and CDR2 YNNKEL (reference sequence). The CDR3 DNA sequence: TGTGCCAGCAGTCGGACGTCGTCCGAGCAGTACTTC. Translation gives CASSRTSSEQYF.

The chain employs TRBV12-3 or TRBV12-4 and TRBJ2-2, with D unresolved. The CDR3 is 14 amino acids. The V end lost 8 bases, the J end lost 2 bases, and 12 bases lay between the germline ends. CDR3 coding DNA: TGTGCCAGCGTTGGCCCCGTCAACACCGGGGAGCTGTTTTTT. Translation gives CASVGPVNTGELFF.

The chain combines TRBV20-1 with TRBJ2-1; 9 nucleotides match TRBD1. Trimming at V came to 3 bases and at J to 2 bases, leaving 5 bases not matched to a gene. Germline V gene data show CDR1 as DFQATT and CDR2 as SNEGSKA (reference sequence). This CDR3 has 15 residues. CDR3 nucleotides: TGCAGTGCTAGTCCCGGGGACAGGGCCTACAATGAGCAGTTCTTC. This translates into CSASPGDRAYNEQFF.

This clonotype has more than one count but fewer than ten. CDR3 protein: CASSSQGGSETQYF. In DNA, the CDR3 is TGTGCCAGCAGCTCCCAGGGGGGTTCAGAGACCCAGTACTTC. V and J are TRBV7-2 and TRBJ2-5; perhaps TRBD1 as D (7 bases). Germline V gene data show CDR1 as SGHTA and CDR2 as FQGNSA. V lost 4 bases to trimming and J lost 4 bases, with 13 bases between them. The CDR3 consists of 14 residues.

This clonotype was counted only a few times. The V and J genes are TRBV6-4 and TRBJ2-1, with 10 bases identical to TRBD2. CDR3 length equals 18 residues. Trimming took 6 bases from V and 4 from J; bases not matched to a gene: 15. CDR1 and CDR2 from the germline V gene are MRHNA and SNTAGT. The CDR3 loop reads CASRRQSILAGEYNEQFF. The CDR3, as DNA: TGTGCCAGCAGAAGACAGTCGATCCTAGCGGGAGAGTACAATGAGCAGTTCTTC.

This clonotype came up many times. This chain joins TRBV2 and TRBJ1-5; 8 nucleotides agree with TRBD1. The CDR3 extends over 16 amino acids. Germline CDR1 is SNHLY and CDR2 is FYNNEI. V was clipped by 5 bases and J by 1 base; unmatched bases: 7. CDR3 nucleotide sequence: TGTGCCAGCAGTCCTCAGGGGGCATGGAGCAATCAGCCCCAGCATTTT. Translation gives CASSPQGAWSNQPQHF.

The chain combines TRBV7-2 with TRBJ2-7; 8 nucleotides align to TRBD1. From germline, CDR1 is SGHTA and CDR2 FQGNSA. The junction had 8 bases not matched to a gene; V was cut back by 4 bases and J by 6 bases. The CDR3 contains 14 residues. In DNA form, the CDR3 reads TGTGCCAGCAGCTCAGGGGGCGGGATCCCCGAGCAGTACTTC. Amino acid sequence: CASSSGGGIPEQYF.

The chain uses TRBV29-1 and TRBJ2-7; the D is unclear. The V gene's germline CDR1 is SQVTM and CDR2 ANQGSEA. V gave up 4 bases and J gave up 6 bases, with 13 bases separating them. This CDR3 has 12 amino acids. In DNA form, the CDR3 reads TGCAGCGTTGTATCTGGCAGAGGCGAGCAGTACTTC. Translation: CSVVSGRGEQYF.

This clonotype was picked up many times. This chain connects TRBV10-3 to TRBJ2-2; 10 nucleotides line up with TRBD1. The CDR3 consists of 15 residues. CDR1 is ENHRY and CDR2 is SYGVKD in the germline V gene. The trim removed 3 bases at V and 6 bases at J, leaving 4 bases unmatched. CDR3 protein: CAISDGTGVPGELFF. DNA for the CDR3: TGTGCCATCAGTGACGGGACAGGGGTGCCCGGGGAGCTGTTTTTT.

The table lists this clonotype with a few counts. The chain carries TRBV28 and TRBJ2-2, with 8 positions matching TRBD2. V shed 3 bases, J shed 6 bases, and the junction held 6 bases outside the gene matches. The CDR3 length is 15 residues. CDR1 and CDR2 from the germline V gene are MDHEN and SYDVKM. Here the CDR3 reads CASSLVGRASGELFF. The DNA of the CDR3 is TGTGCCAGCAGTTTGGTCGGGAGGGCCTCCGGGGAGCTGTTTTTT.

This clonotype has ten or more counts. The chain carries TRBV29-1 and TRBJ2-2, with D perhaps TRBD1 (5 bases). Germline CDR1 SQVTM, CDR2 ANQGSEA. Deletions cut 7 bases from V and 3 bases from J, with 12 bases between. The CDR3 contains 13 residues. CDR3 sequence (DNA): TGCAGCGCCTACTTAGGGGACACCGGGGAGCTGTTTTTT. The encoded protein is CSAYLGDTGELFF.

This clonotype came up many times. This chain links TRBV24-1 with TRBJ2-1; TRBD2 matches 7 bases. CDR1 is KGHDR and CDR2 is SFDVKD in the germline V gene. This CDR3 region has 16 residues. J was trimmed by 0 bases and V by 3 bases; bases with no gene match: 4. In DNA form, the CDR3 reads TGTGCCACCAGTGATAGGGTAGCGGGCTCCTACAATGAGCAGTTCTTC. Its protein product is CATSDRVAGSYNEQFF.

The chain joins TRBV29-1 to TRBJ2-1, with 9 bases identical to TRBD2. Germline V gives CDR1 SQVTM, CDR2 ANQGSEA. With V trimmed by 3 bases and J by 8 bases, 8 bases remained unmatched. The CDR3 totals 14 residues. The CDR3 is CSVEREGLLDEQFF. CDR3 coding DNA: TGCAGCGTTGAGCGGGAGGGCCTCCTTGATGAGCAGTTCTTC.

The chain couples TRBV11-2 to TRBJ2-2; the match to TRBD1 covers 8 bases. V gave up 4 bases and J gave up 6 bases; unmatched junction bases: 4. The CDR3 spans 14 residues. Germline CDR1 SGHAT, CDR2 FQNNGV. The CDR3 region has the DNA TGTGCCAGCAGCTGGGACAGGATCTCCGGGGAGCTGTTTTTT. The encoded protein is CASSWDRISGELFF.

This chain links TRBV6-2 or TRBV6-3 with TRBJ2-2; D remains unclear. Germline V gene lookup returns CDR1 MNHEY and CDR2 SVGEGT. CDR3 size: 12 residues. Trimming pared 6 bases from V and 3 bases from J, leaving 5 bases between. Written as DNA, the CDR3 is TGTGCCAGCAGGATGGACACCGGGGAGCTGTTTTTT. The encoded protein is CASRMDTGELFF.

The rearrangement joins TRBV28 to TRBJ2-6; a possible D gene is TRBD1 (6 bases). V lost 3 bases and J lost 0, with 15 bases in between. The CDR3 is 18 amino acids. Germline-derived CDR1 and CDR2 are MDHEN and SYDVKM. The CDR3 sequence: CASSFKDRVNSGANVLTF. The CDR3 nucleotides are TGTGCCAGCAGTTTCAAGGACAGAGTTAACTCTGGGGCCAACGTCCTGACTTTC.

This clonotype has only a few counts. The V gene is TRBV29-1, the J gene TRBJ2-5, with 9 bases aligning to TRBD2. Germline V gives CDR1 SQVTM, CDR2 ANQGSEA. The CDR3 extends over 12 amino acids. Trimming removed 5 bases from V and 5 bases from J; junction bases left unmatched: 3. CDR3 bases: TGCAGCGTTACGGCGGGGGGGGAGACCCAGTACTTC. It specifies CSVTAGGETQYF.

This clonotype appeared many times. The chain is built from TRBV29-1 and TRBJ2-3, with a weak D call TRBD1 (6 bases). Germline V gene data show CDR1 as SQVTM and CDR2 as ANQGSEA. CDR3 size: 14 residues. Deletions cut 6 bases from V and 0 bases from J, with 13 bases between. CDR3 residues: CSVNRALSTDTQYF. The CDR3 nucleotides read TGCAGCGTGAACAGGGCGCTCAGCACAGATACGCAGTATTTT.

The chain links TRBV3-1 to TRBJ2-1; weak D call: TRBD1 (5 bases). CDR1 and CDR2 (germline): LGHDT, YNNKEL (reference sequence). The germline V and J ends were trimmed by 4 bases and 8 bases, with 18 bases remaining between them. This CDR3 comprises 15 residues. The CDR3 reads CASSPLALQGDEQFF. The CDR3, as DNA: TGTGCCAGCAGCCCGCTCGCGCTGCAGGGCGATGAGCAGTTCTTC.